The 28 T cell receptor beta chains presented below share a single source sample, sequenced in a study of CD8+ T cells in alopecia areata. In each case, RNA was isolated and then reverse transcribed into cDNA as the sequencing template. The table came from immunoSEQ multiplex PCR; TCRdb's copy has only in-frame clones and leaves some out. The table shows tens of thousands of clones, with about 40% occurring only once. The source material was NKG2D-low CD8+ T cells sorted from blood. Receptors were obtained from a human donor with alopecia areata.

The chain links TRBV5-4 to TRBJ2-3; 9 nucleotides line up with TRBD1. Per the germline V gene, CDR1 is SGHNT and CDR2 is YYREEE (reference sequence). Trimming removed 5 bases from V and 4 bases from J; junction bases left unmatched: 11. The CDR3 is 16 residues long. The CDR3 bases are TGTGCCAGCAGACCGGTGGACAGGGGAAGGTCAGATACGCAGTATTTT. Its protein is CASRPVDRGRSDTQYF. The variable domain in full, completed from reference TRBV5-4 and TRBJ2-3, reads ETGVTQSPTHLIKTRGQQVTLRCSSQSGHNTVSWYQQALGQGPQFIFQYYREEENGRGNFPPRFSGLQFPNYSSELNVNALELDDSALYLCASRPVDRGRSDTQYFGPGTRLTVL.

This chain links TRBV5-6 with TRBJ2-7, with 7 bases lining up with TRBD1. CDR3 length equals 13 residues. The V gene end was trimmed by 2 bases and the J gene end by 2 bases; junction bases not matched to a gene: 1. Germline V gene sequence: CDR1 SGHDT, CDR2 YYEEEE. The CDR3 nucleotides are TGTGCCAGCAGCTTCGGGACAGCCTACGAGCAGTACTTC. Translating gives CASSFGTAYEQYF.

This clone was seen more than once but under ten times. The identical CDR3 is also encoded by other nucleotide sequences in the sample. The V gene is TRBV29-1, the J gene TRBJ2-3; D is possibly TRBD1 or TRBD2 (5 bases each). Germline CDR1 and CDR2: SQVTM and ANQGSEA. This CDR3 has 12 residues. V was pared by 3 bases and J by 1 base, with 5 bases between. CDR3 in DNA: TGCAGCGTTGAGGGGGGCACAGATACGCAGTATTTT. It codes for CSVEGGTDTQYF.

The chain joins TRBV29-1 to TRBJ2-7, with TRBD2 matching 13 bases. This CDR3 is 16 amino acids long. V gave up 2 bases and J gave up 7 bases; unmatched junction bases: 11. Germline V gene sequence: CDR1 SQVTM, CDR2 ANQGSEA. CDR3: CSVELIGLAGAGEQYF. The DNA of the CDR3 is TGCAGCGTTGAACTCATCGGACTAGCGGGAGCAGGGGAGCAGTACTTC.

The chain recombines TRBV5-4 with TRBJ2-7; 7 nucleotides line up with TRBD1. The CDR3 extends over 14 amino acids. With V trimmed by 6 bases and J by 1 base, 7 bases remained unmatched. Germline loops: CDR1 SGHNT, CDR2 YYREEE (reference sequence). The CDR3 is CASTRQGSSYEQYF. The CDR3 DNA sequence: TGTGCCAGCACACGACAGGGATCATCCTACGAGCAGTACTTC.

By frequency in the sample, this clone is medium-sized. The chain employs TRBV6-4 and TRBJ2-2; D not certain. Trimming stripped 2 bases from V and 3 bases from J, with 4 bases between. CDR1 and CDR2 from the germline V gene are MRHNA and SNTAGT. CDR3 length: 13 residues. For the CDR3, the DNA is TGTGCCAGCAGTGACAGGGACACCGGGGAGCTGTTTTTT. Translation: CASSDRDTGELFF.

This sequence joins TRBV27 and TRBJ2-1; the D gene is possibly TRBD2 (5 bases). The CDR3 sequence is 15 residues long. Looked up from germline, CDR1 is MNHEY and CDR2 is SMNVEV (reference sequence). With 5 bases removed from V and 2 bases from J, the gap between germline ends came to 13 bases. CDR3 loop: CASSPRRWPYNEQFF. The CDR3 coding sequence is TGTGCCAGCAGTCCACGGAGGTGGCCCTACAATGAGCAGTTCTTC.

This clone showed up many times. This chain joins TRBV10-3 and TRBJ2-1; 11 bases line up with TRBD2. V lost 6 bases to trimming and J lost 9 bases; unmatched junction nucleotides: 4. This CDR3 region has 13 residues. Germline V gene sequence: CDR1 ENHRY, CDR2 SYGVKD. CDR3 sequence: CAISRLAGPEQFF. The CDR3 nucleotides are TGTGCCATCAGCAGACTAGCGGGGCCTGAGCAGTTCTTC.

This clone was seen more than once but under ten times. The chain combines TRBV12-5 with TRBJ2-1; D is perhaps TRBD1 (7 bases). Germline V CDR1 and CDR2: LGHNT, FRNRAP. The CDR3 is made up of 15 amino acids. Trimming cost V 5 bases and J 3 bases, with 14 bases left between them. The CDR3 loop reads CASGAEGANYNEQFF. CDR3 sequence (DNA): TGTGCTAGTGGTGCGGAGGGGGCGAACTACAATGAGCAGTTCTTC.

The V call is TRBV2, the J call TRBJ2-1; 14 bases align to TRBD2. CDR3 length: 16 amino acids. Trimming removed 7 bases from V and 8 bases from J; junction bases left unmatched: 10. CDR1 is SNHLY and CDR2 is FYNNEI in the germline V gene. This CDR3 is CASIGSGLAGEDEQFF. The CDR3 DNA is TGTGCCAGCATTGGCTCGGGACTAGCGGGAGAGGATGAGCAGTTCTTC.

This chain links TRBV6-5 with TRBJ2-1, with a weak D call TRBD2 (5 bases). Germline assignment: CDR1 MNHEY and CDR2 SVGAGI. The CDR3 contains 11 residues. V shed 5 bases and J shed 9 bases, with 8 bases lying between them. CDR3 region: CASSPGGEQFF. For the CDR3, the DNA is TGTGCCAGCAGTCCCGGAGGTGAGCAGTTCTTC.

The CDR3 protein is CASSGRLAGTYEQYF. The CDR3 bases are TGTGCCAGCAGCGGAAGACTAGCGGGGACCTACGAGCAGTACTTC. This sequence joins TRBV13 and TRBJ2-7; 11 nucleotides align to TRBD2. Trimming cost V 5 bases and J 2 bases; bases outside gene matches: 5. The CDR3 totals 15 residues. In germline, CDR1 is PRHDT, CDR2 FYEKMQ (reference sequence).

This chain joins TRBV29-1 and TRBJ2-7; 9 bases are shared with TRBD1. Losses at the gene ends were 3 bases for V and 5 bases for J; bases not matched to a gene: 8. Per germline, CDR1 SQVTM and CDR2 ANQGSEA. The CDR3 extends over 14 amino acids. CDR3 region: CSVEQGQGVDEQYF. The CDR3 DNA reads TGCAGCGTTGAGCAGGGACAGGGAGTCGACGAGCAGTACTTC.

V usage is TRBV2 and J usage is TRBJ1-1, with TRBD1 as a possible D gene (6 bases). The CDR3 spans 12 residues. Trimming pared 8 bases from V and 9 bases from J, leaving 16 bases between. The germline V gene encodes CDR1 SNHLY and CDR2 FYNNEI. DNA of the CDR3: TGTGCCAGCGAAGGCGGACAGCTTCAAGCTTTCTTT. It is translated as CASEGGQLQAFF.

CDR3 amino acids: CASSGTGELFF. The CDR3 DNA reads as TGCGCCAGCAGCGGCACCGGGGAGCTGTTTTTT. The chain is built from TRBV5-1 and TRBJ2-2; no definite D call. This CDR3 is built from 11 residues. V lost 4 bases and J lost 4, with 2 bases in between. The germline V gene encodes CDR1 SGHRS and CDR2 YFSETQ.

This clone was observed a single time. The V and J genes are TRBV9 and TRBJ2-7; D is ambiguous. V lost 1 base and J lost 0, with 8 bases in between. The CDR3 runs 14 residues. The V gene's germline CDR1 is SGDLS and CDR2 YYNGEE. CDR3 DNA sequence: TGTGCCAGCAGCGTATTCACAGACTCCTACGAGCAGTACTTC. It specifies CASSVFTDSYEQYF.

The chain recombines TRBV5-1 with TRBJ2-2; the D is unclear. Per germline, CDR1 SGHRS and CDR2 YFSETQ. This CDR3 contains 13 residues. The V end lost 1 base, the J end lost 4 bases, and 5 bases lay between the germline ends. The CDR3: CASSLSGTGELFF. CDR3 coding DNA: TGCGCCAGCAGCTTGTCAGGCACCGGGGAGCTGTTTTTT.

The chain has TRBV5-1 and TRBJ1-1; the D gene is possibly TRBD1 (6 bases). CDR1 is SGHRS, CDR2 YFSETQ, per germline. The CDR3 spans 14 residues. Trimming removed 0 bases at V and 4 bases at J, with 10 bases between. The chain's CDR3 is CASSLGTESTEAFF. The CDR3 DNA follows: TGCGCCAGCAGCTTGGGGACAGAGAGCACTGAAGCTTTCTTT.

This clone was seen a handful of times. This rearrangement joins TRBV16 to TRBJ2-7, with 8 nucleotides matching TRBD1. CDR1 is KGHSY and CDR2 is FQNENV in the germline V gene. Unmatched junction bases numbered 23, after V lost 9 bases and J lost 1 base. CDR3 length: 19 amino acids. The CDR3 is CASAPTILQRTGRSYEQYF. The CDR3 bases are TGTGCCAGTGCCCCAACCATACTTCAAAGGACAGGGAGGTCCTACGAGCAGTACTTC.

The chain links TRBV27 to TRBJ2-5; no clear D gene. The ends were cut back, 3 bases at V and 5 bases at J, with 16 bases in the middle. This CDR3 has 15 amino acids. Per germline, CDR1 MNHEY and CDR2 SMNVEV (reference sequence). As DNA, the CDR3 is TGTGCCAGCAGTTTTGTCGGAAGCCGGATGGAGACCCAGTACTTC. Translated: CASSFVGSRMETQYF.

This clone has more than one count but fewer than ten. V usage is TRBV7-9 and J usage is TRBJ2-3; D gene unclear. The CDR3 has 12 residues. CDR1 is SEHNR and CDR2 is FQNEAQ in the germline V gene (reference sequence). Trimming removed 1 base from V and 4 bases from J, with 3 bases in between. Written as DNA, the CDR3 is TGTGCCAGCAGCTTAGGTGCAGATACGCAGTATTTT. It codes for CASSLGADTQYF.

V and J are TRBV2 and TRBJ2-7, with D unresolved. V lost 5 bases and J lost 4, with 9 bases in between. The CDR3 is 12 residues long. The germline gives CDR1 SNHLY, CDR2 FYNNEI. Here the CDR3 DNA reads TGTGCCAGCAGTCCTGTTCGATACGAGCAGTACTTC. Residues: CASSPVRYEQYF.

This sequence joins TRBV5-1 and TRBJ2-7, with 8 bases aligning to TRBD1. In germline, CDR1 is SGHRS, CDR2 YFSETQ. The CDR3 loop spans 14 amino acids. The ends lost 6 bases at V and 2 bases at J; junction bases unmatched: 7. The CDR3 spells CASTDRELPYEQYF. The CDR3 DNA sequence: TGCGCCAGCACGGACAGGGAACTCCCCTACGAGCAGTACTTC.

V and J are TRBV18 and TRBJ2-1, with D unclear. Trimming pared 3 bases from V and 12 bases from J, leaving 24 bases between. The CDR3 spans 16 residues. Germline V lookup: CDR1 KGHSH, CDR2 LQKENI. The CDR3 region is CASSPREPDMLWGQFF. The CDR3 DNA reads TGTGCCAGCTCACCGCGCGAGCCCGACATGCTTTGGGGGCAGTTCTTC.

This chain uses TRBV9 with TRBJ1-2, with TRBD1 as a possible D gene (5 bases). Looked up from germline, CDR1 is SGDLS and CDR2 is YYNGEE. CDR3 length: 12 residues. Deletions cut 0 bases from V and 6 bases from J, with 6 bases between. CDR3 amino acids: CASSVVGDGYTF. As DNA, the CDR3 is TGTGCCAGCAGCGTAGTAGGGGATGGCTACACCTTC.

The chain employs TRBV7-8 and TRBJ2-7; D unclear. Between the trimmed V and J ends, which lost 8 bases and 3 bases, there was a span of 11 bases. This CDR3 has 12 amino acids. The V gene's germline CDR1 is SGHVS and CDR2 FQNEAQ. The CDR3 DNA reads TGTGCCAGCGGAGTAGAGTACTACGAGCAGTACTTC. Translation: CASGVEYYEQYF.

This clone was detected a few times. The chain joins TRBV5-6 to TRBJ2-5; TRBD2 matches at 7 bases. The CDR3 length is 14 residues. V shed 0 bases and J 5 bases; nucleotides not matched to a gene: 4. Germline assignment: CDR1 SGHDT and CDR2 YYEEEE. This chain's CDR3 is CASSLVRGVETQYF. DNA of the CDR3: TGTGCCAGCAGCTTGGTACGGGGGGTCGAGACCCAGTACTTC.

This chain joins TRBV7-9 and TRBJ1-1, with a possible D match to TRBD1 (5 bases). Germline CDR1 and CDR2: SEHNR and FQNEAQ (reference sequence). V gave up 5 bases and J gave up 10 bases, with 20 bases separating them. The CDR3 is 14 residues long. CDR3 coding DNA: TGTGCCAGCAGCCTTCCGGGACTGCTGAGGGGAGCTTTCTTT. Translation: CASSLPGLLRGAFF.